This TCR beta chain was observed in a study of PD-1 blockade in classical Hodgkin lymphoma. Findings and limits, study-wide: The origin of the repertoire differences remains undefined, with disease activity or prior therapy as possible causes.

J was trimmed by 6 bases and V by 5 bases; bases with no gene match: 4. Per the germline V gene, CDR1 is SGHAT and CDR2 is FQNNGV. The CDR3 runs to 13 residues. The method was immunoSEQ multiplex PCR; TCRdb's version includes in-frame clones alone and lacks a portion of them. The repertoire holds some 96,000 clones, with about 92% as singletons. Time point meaning: cycle 4 day 1 (C4D1), after 6 weeks of nivolumab. Following autologous stem cell transplantation, relapse occurred in every patient, and exposure to brentuximab vedotin varied. As regards this clone: Its matching antigen is unknown.

Sequenced material: peripheral blood mononuclear cells (PBMCs), taken before the fourth cycle of nivolumab. The rearrangement joins TRBV11-2 to TRBJ2-3; 8 bases are shared with TRBD2. This TCR was recovered from a human donor with classical Hodgkin lymphoma. The CDR3 sequence is CASSPGGRDTQYF. The DNA for the CDR3 is TGTGCCAGCAGCCCGGGGGGGAGGGATACGCAGTATTTT.